The T cell receptor beta chain under discussion was sequenced for a study of T cell responses to AZD1222 COVID-19 vaccine. General study points: There were vaccine-associated CD4 TCRs across spike, dominant at 160-218 and 743-854. Among AZD1222 vaccinees, only six were seropositive at baseline. Variant regions that are unmutated are reportedly the target of nearly half of spike-specific TCRs. The peak T cell response came first, and repertoires were sampled only after it.

Details on this clone: Its antigen remains unidentified.

Sequencing used immunoSEQ multiplex PCR; TCRdb keeps in-frame clones, though not all of them. The repertoire consists of roughly 160,000 clones, with around 92% occurring once and the leading ten covering approximately 1%. Sequencing used peripheral blood, obtained on day 0 of AZD1222 vaccination. The sequence derives from an adult in good health.

The CDR3 nucleotides are TGTGCCAGCAGCGTAACCCCCATTTCTGGAGGAGAGACCCAGTACTTC. Translated: CASSVTPISGGETQYF. V and J are TRBV9 and TRBJ2-5; D is possibly TRBD2 (5 bases). From germline, CDR1 is SGDLS and CDR2 YYNGEE. The CDR3 is 16 amino acids. The ends were cut back, 1 base at V and 4 bases at J, with 17 bases in the middle.